This entry concerns a single T cell receptor beta chain. Antigen unknown. An end of the junction differs from the germline gene, which may be a read error. Donation came from healthy Caucasian individuals in Russia who were aged about 6 to 95. Together with a sample-barcoded 5' primer, a J-beta primer mix was included in a second PCR lasting about 7 to 12 cycles. TCRdb reprocessed the 5' RACE reads via MiXCR and lists one record per CDR3 protein. The sample contains roughly 410,000 distinct CDR3 sequences, 45% to 60% of which appear only once. The germline V gene has CDR1 MDHEN and CDR2 SYDVKM. The CDR3 sequence is 14 residues long. This entry comes from a study of blood T cells in healthy people across ages. Findings and limits, study-wide: PBMC samples, being unsorted, prevented any conclusive comparison of naive and antigen-experienced cells. Whereas aged donors had fewer naive CD4+ cells, long-lived donors had more of them and higher diversity.

Specimen: blood. This chain connects TRBV28 to TRBJ2-4; D unresolved. Gene TRBJ2-7 matches the end of the DNA better, so the J call may be wrong. The source is a man aged 60 to 69 in good health. CDR3 in amino acids: CVSSSDFSLYEQYF. Written as DNA, the CDR3 is TGTGTCAGCAGTTCTGACTTTTCCCTCTACGAGCAGTACTTC.